This TCR beta chain was found in a study of blood T cell repertoires in COVID-19. Study-level information: COVID-19 samples collected from the United States, Italy and Spain covered acute and convalescent phases. T cells, B-cell-depleted T cells, or PBMCs supplied cDNA or gDNA.

To note about this clone: The same CDR3 arises from other DNA sequences in this sample as well.

Study processing details: It was from reference gene primer amplification that nucleated cell counts were estimated. Some clones are missing from TCRdb's copy, which holds only in-frame ones; the method was immunoSEQ multiplex PCR. Clone size and V and J calls were adopted from that table, with D and trimming inferred from the DNA. Of approximately 240,000 clones listed, 82% are singletons. This clonotype was obtained from a woman older than 75 with active or convalescent COVID-19. Sample: peripheral blood.

CDR3 sequence (DNA): TGCGCCAGCAGCCAACAGGGCAACACTGAAGCTTTCTTT. Translating it yields CASSQQGNTEAFF. This chain links TRBV5-1 with TRBJ1-1; the D gene is possibly TRBD1 (6 bases). The CDR3 runs 13 residues. Between the trimmed V and J ends, which lost 4 bases and 2 bases, there was a span of 9 bases. CDR1 SGHRS and CDR2 YFSETQ come from the germline V gene.